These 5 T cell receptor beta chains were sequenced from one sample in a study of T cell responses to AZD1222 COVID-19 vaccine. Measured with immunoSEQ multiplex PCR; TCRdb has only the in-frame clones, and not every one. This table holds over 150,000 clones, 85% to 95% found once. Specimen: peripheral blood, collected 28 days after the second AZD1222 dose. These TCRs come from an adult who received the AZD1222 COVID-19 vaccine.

CDR3 in amino acids: CASSYRANTEAFF. The CDR3 DNA is TGTGCCAGCAGTTACAGGGCGAACACTGAAGCTTTCTTT. The chain joins TRBV6-5 to TRBJ1-1; D call uncertain. Trimming took off 2 bases at V and 1 base at J, with 5 bases between the two ends. This CDR3 has 13 amino acids. Germline values: CDR1 MNHEY, CDR2 SVGAGI.

The CDR3 nucleotides are TGTGCCACCAGCAGAGGGATTTCACCCCTCCACTTT. Protein: CATSRGISPLHF. This chain uses TRBV15 with TRBJ1-6; D unresolved. With 1 base removed from V and 9 bases from J, the gap between germline ends came to 4 bases. CDR1 and CDR2 from the germline V gene are LNHNV and YYDKDF (reference sequence). There are 12 residues in the CDR3. The variable domain in full, with the rest retrieved from reference TRBV15 and TRBJ1-6, is DAMVIQNPRYQVTQFGKPVTLSCSQTLNHNVMYWYQQKSSQAPKLLFHYYDKDFNNEADTPDNFQSRRPNTSFCFLDIRSPGLGDTAMYLCATSRGISPLHFGNGTRLTVT.

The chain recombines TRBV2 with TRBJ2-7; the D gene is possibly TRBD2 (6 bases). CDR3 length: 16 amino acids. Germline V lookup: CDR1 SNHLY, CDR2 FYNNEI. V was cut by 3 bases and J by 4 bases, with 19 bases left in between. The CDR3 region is CASSDRFAWRDYEQYF. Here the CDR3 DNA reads TGTGCCAGCAGTGACCGTTTCGCCTGGAGGGATTACGAGCAGTACTTC.

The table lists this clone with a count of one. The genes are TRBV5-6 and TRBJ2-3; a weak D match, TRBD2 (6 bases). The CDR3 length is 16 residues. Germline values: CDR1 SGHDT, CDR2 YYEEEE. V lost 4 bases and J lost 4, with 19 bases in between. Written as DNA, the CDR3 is TGTGCCAGCAGCGAGGCGGAGGGGCAGTATGCAGATACGCAGTATTTT. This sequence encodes CASSEAEGQYADTQYF.

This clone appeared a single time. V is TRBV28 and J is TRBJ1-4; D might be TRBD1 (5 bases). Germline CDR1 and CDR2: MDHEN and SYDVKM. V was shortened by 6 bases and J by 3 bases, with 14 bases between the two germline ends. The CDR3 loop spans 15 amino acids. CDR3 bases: TGTGCCAGCAGCCTCTCCGGGGGAGCTAATGAAAAACTGTTTTTT. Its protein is CASSLSGGANEKLFF.